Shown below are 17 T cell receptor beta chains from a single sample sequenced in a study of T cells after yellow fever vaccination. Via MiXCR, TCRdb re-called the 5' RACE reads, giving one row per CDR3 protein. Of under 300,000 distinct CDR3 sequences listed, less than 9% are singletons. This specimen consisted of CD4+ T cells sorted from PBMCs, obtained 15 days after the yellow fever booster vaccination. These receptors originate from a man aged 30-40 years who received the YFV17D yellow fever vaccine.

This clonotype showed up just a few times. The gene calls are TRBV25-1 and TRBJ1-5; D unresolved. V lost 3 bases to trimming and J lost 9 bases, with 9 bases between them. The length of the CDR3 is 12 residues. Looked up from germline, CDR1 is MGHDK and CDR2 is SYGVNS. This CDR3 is CASSDPLGPQHF. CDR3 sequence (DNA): TGTGCCAGCAGTGACCCCCTTGGGCCCCAGCATTTT. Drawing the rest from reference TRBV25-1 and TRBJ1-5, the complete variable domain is EADIYQTPRYLVIGTGKKITLECSQTMGHDKMYWYQQDPGMELHLIHYSYGVNSTEKGDLSSESTVSRIRTEHFPLTLESARPSHTSQYLCASSDPLGPQHFGDGTRLSIL.

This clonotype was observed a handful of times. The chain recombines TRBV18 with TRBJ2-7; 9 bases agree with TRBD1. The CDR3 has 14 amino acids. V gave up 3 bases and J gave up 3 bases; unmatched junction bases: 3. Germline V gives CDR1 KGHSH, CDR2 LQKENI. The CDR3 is CASSPGTGFYEQYF. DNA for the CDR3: TGTGCCAGCTCACCCGGGACAGGGTTCTACGAGCAGTACTTC.

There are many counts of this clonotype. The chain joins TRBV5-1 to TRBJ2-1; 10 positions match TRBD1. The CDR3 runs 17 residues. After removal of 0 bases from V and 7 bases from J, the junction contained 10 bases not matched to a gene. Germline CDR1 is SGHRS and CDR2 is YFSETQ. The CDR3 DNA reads TGCGCCAGCAGCTTGGCCAGGGGACAGGGGTACCTTAATGAGCAGTTCTTC. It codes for CASSLARGQGYLNEQFF.

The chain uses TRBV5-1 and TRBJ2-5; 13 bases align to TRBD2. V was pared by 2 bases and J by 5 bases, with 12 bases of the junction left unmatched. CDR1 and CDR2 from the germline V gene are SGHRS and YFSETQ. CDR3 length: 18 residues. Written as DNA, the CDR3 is TGCGCCAGCAGCTTTACCCCGACTAGCGGGGGGTCGGTTGAGACCCAGTACTTC. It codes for CASSFTPTSGGSVETQYF.

Here the CDR3 DNA reads TGTGCCAGCAGCCCAAATGTGGTCCGGGGGCGGGAAGATGGCTACACCTTC. Translation gives CASSPNVVRGREDGYTF. This chain links TRBV7-9 with TRBJ1-2; maybe TRBD1 (6 bases). The CDR3 is 17 amino acids. V lost 5 bases and J 6 bases, leaving 25 bases between the germline ends. CDR1 SEHNR and CDR2 FQNEAQ come from the germline V gene (reference sequence).

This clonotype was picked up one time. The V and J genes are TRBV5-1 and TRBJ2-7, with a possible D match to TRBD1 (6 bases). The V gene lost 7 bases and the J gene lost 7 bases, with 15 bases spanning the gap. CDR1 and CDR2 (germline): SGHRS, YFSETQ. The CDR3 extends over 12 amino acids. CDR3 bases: TGCGCCAGCTGGGACACCGACGGGGAGCAGTACTTC. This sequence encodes CASWDTDGEQYF.

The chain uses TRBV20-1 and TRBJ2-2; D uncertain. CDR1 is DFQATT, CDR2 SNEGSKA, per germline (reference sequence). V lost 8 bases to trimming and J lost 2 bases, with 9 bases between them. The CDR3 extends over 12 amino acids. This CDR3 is CSRTSNTGELFF. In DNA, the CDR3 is TGCAGTCGGACGAGCAACACCGGGGAGCTGTTTTTT.

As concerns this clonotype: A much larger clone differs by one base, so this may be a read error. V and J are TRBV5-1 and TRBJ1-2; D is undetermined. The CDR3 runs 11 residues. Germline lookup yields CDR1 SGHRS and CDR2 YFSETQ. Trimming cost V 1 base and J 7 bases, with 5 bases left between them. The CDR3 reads CASSLKSGYTF. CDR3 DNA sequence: TGCGCCAGCAGCTTGAAAAGTGGCTACACCTTC.

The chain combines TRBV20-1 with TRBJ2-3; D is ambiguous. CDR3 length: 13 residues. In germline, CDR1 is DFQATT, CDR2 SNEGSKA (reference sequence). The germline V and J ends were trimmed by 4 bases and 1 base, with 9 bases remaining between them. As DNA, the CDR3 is TGCAGTGCTACAGTTAGAGGCACAGATACGCAGTATTTT. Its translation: CSATVRGTDTQYF.

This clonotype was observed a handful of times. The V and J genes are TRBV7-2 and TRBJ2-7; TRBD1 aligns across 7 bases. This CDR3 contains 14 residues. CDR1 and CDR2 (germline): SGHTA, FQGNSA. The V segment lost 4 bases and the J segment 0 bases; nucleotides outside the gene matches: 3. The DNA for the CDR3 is TGTGCCAGCAGCTCGGGACAGTACTCCTACGAGCAGTACTTC. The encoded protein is CASSSGQYSYEQYF.

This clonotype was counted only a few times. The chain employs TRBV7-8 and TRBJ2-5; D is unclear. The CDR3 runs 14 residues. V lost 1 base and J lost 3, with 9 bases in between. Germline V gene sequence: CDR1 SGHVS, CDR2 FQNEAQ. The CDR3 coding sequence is TGTGCCAGCAGCTTAGGACTGGTAAAAGAGACCCAGTACTTC. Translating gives CASSLGLVKETQYF.

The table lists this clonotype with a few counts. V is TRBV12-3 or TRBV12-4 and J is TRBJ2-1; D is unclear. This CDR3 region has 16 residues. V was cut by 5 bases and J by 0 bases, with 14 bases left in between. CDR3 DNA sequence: TGTGCCAGCAGTCAGGACGGAGCAAGCTCCTACAATGAGCAGTTCTTC. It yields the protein CASSQDGASSYNEQFF.

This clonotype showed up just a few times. In DNA form, the CDR3 reads TGTGCCAGCAGTGTAGGAACCCTCCAAGAGACCCAGTACTTC. This encodes CASSVGTLQETQYF. The V gene is TRBV2, the J gene TRBJ2-5; D unresolved. With 4 bases removed from V and 1 base from J, the gap between germline ends came to 10 bases. The CDR3 covers 14 residues. Germline CDR1 reads SNHLY; CDR2 reads FYNNEI.

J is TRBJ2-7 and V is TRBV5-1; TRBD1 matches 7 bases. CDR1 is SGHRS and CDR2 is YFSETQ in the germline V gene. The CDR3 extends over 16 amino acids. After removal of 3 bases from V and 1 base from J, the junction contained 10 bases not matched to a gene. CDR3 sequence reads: CASSSGTGVKSYEQYF. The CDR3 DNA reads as TGCGCCAGCAGCTCCGGCACAGGGGTGAAATCCTACGAGCAGTACTTC.

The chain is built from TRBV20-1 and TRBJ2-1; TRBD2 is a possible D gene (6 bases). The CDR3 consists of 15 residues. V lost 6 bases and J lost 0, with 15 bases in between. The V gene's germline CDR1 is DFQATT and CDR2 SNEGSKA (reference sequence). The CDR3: CSARRGLSSYNEQFF. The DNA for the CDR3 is TGCAGTGCCCGCCGGGGGTTGAGCTCCTACAATGAGCAGTTCTTC.

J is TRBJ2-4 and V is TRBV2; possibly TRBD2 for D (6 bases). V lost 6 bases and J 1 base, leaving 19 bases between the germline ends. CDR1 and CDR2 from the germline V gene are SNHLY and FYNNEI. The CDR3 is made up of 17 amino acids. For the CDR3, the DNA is TGTGCCAGCAGCCCGGGACTTTACGTAAAGGCCAAAAACATTCAGTACTTC. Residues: CASSPGLYVKAKNIQYF.

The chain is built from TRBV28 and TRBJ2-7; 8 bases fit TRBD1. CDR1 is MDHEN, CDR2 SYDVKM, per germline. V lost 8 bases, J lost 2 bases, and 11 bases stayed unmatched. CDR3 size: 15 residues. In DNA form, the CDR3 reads TGTGCCAGCCTTTCTACCGGGACAGGAGCCTACGAGCAGTACTTC. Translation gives CASLSTGTGAYEQYF.